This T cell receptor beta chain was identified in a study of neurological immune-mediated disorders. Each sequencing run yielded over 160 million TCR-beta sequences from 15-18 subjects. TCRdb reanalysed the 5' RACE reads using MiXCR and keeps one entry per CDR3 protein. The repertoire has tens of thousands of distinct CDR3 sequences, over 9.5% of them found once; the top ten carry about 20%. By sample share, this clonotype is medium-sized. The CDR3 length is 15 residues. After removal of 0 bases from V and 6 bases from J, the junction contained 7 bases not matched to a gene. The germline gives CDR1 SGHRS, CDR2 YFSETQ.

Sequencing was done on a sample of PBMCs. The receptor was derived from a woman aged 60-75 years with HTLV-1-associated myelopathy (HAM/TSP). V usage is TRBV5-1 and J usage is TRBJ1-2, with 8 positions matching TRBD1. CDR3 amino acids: CASSLDARGPDGYTF. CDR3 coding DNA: TGCGCCAGCAGCTTGGATGCCAGGGGGCCGGATGGCTACACCTTC.